The present entry profiles one TCR beta chain with its context. The data originate from a study of OX40 agonist ivuxolimab in advanced cancers. Sequencing used immunoSEQ multiplex PCR; TCRdb keeps in-frame clones, though not all of them. The sample yields approximately 100,000 clones, 90% seen once. Per germline, CDR1 SGHVS and CDR2 FQNEAQ. This CDR3 comprises 15 residues. The germline V and J ends were trimmed by 5 bases and 0 bases, with 14 bases remaining between them. Sequenced material: CD4+ or CD8+ T cells sorted from blood, taken in a trial of the OX40 agonist ivuxolimab. V and J are TRBV7-8 and TRBJ2-7; D tentatively fits TRBD1 or TRBD2 (5 bases each). This TCR was sampled from an adult with an advanced solid tumor such as melanoma, head and neck, liver or kidney cancer. The DNA for the CDR3 is TGTGCCAGCAGCGCCCGGGGCAGGAGCTCCTACGAGCAGTACTTC. Its translation: CASSARGRSSYEQYF.